The clone carrying this T cell receptor beta chain was recorded once. Antigen: not known. TCRdb used MiXCR to reprocess the reads, holding one entry per CDR3 protein. The sample gives about 830,000 distinct CDR3 sequences, approximately 29% of which show up once; 9.5% to 15% is in the top ten. This entry is derived from a study of T cell repertoires in cytomegalovirus infection. At the level of the study: HLA-C-restricted CMV epitopes, recently identified, and well-studied HLA-B-restricted ones were used by the study.

The CDR3 runs to 14 residues. Looked up from germline, CDR1 is SQVTM and CDR2 is ANQGSEA. V trimming: 6 bases; J trimming: 6 bases; junction bases outside the gene matches: 11. The TCR originated in a human donor in good health (CMV status not recorded). Some clones in this sample may be carry-over from other donors' samples. This chain links TRBV29-1 with TRBJ1-1, with 9 bases that match TRBD1. Sequencing used cultured CD8+ T cells from PBMCs, obtained from culture after CMV antigen stimulation. In nucleotides, the CDR3 is TGCAGCGTGGACACCGGGACAGGGAAGGCTGAAGCTTTCTTT. Translation: CSVDTGTGKAEAFF.